Below are 30 T cell receptor beta chains sequenced from a single sample in a study of beta chain features in type 1 diabetes. What was sequenced were expressed TCRB transcripts, since all of the isolated RNA had been reverse transcribed. Clones were read by immunoSEQ multiplex PCR, and TCRdb kept only the in-frame ones, dropping some. The sample has 250,000 to 350,000 clones, approximately 16% seen once. Broader study findings: Researchers report that Type 1 diabetes patients had moderately but significantly shorter TCRB CDR3s across all four CD4+ subsets.

The antigens of these receptors remain unknown. Sequenced input: naive CD4+ T cells from blood. Receptor source: a man aged 18 to 30 with type 1 diabetes.

This chain links TRBV30 with TRBJ1-2; D unresolved. The CDR3 contains 14 residues. Trimming removed 3 bases at V and 9 bases at J, with 20 bases between. The V gene's germline CDR1 is GTSNPN and CDR2 SVGIG (reference sequence). The CDR3 reads CAWRESTLRRRYTF. The CDR3 DNA reads as TGTGCCTGGAGGGAGAGTACCCTGAGGAGGCGCTACACCTTC. The whole variable domain, filled in from reference TRBV30 and TRBJ1-2, reads SQTIHQWPATLVQPVGSPLSLECTVEGTSNPNLYWYRQAAGRGLQLLFYSVGIGQISSEVPQNLSASRPQDRQFILSSKKLLLSDSGFYLCAWRESTLRRRYTFGSGTRLTVV.

This clone was seen a few times. CDR3 region: CASSLIGATGELFF. The CDR3 bases are TGCGCCAGCAGCTTGATAGGGGCTACCGGGGAGCTGTTTTTT. The rearrangement links TRBV5-1 to TRBJ2-2; D might be TRBD1 (5 bases). Germline V gene data show CDR1 as SGHRS and CDR2 as YFSETQ. The ends were cut back, 1 base at V and 5 bases at J, with 9 bases in the middle. This CDR3 is built from 14 residues.

This clone was detected only a few times. The rearrangement joins TRBV7-8 to TRBJ2-2; 14 bases align to TRBD2. CDR3 length: 17 residues. Germline V gene lookup returns CDR1 SGHVS and CDR2 FQNEAQ. The trim removed 3 bases at V and 5 bases at J, leaving 5 bases unmatched. CDR3 sequence reads: CASSFGTSGRRTGELFF. In DNA, the CDR3 is TGTGCCAGCAGCTTCGGGACTAGCGGGAGAAGGACCGGGGAGCTGTTTTTT.

V and J are TRBV5-1 and TRBJ1-1; the D gene is possibly TRBD1 (6 bases). V dropped 4 bases and J dropped 5 bases, with 15 bases sitting between them. CDR1 is SGHRS and CDR2 is YFSETQ in the germline V gene. The CDR3 has 14 amino acids. CDR3 nucleotides: TGCGCCAGCAGCCCGCGTGGGGGCAGGACTGAAGCTTTCTTT. As protein: CASSPRGGRTEAFF.

This chain joins TRBV19 and TRBJ2-1; 7 bases are a match to TRBD2. The CDR3 has 14 amino acids. CDR1 is LNHDA and CDR2 is SQIVND in the germline V gene (reference sequence). V dropped 3 bases and J dropped 8; count of bases not matched to a gene: 7. Here the CDR3 DNA reads TGTGCCAGTAGTATGCCCGGGGGGACGCATGAGCAGTTCTTC. Residues: CASSMPGGTHEQFF.

The chain links TRBV27 to TRBJ2-7, with 8 bases fitting TRBD1. Germline-derived CDR1 and CDR2 are MNHEY and SMNVEV (reference sequence). J was trimmed by 7 bases and V by 5 bases; bases with no gene match: 7. This CDR3 has 13 residues. The DNA for the CDR3 is TGTGCCAGCAGTCCTCCGGACAGGGTAGAGCAGTACTTC. It is translated as CASSPPDRVEQYF.

This chain uses TRBV7-9 with TRBJ2-1; D might be TRBD2 (5 bases). CDR3 length equals 14 residues. CDR1 is SEHNR and CDR2 is FQNEAQ in the germline V gene (reference sequence). V was pared by 5 bases and J by 12 bases, with 20 bases between. The CDR3 DNA sequence: TGTGCCAGCAGCCCAAGGACTCGGAATGAAGGGCAGTTCTTC. Amino acids: CASSPRTRNEGQFF.

On this clone: The sample holds other DNA sequences that translate to the same CDR3. This chain links TRBV29-1 with TRBJ2-7; 10 bases are shared with TRBD1. Germline trimming cut 6 bases from V and 0 bases from J; bases unmatched to any gene: 2. CDR1 is SQVTM, CDR2 ANQGSEA, per germline. The CDR3 spans 13 residues. This chain's CDR3 is CSVGQGSSYEQYF. DNA for the CDR3: TGCAGCGTGGGACAGGGGAGCTCCTACGAGCAGTACTTC.

The chain has TRBV6-5 and TRBJ1-1; unclear D gene. This CDR3 comprises 12 residues. Per germline, CDR1 MNHEY and CDR2 SVGAGI. Trimming pared 4 bases from V and 4 bases from J, leaving 7 bases between. The CDR3 DNA reads TGTGCCAGCAGTTCGGGTGGCACTGAAGCTTTCTTT. Translating it yields CASSSGGTEAFF.

The chain uses TRBV14 and TRBJ1-2; 7 nucleotides agree with TRBD1. Trimming removed 4 bases from V and 4 bases from J; junction bases left unmatched: 12. The germline gives CDR1 SGHDN, CDR2 FVKESK. This CDR3 has 16 amino acids. CDR3 nucleotide sequence: TGTGCCAGCAGCCTCATACAGGGGTCGGGGCTCTATGGCTACACCTTC. As protein: CASSLIQGSGLYGYTF.

The genes are TRBV29-1 and TRBJ2-7, with D possibly matching TRBD2 (5 bases). This CDR3 region has 10 residues. Germline V gene sequence: CDR1 SQVTM, CDR2 ANQGSEA. Trimming left V 6 bases short and J 3 bases short, with 6 bases between. CDR3 sequence reads: CSVRDYEQYF. CDR3 DNA sequence: TGCAGCGTCCGGGACTACGAGCAGTACTTC.

This clone was counted a few times. The chain is built from TRBV5-4 and TRBJ2-7; 16 nucleotides match TRBD2. The germline V gene encodes CDR1 SGHNT and CDR2 YYREEE (reference sequence). J lost 5 bases, V lost 3 bases, and 5 bases had no gene match. The CDR3 is made up of 16 amino acids. As DNA, the CDR3 is TGTGCCAGCAGCTCGGGGACTAGCGGGAGGGCCAACGAGCAGTACTTC. Amino acids: CASSSGTSGRANEQYF.

The chain has TRBV9 and TRBJ1-1, with a tentative D call TRBD1 (6 bases). Trimming pared 4 bases from V and 5 bases from J, leaving 21 bases between. This CDR3 spans 16 amino acids. In germline, CDR1 is SGDLS, CDR2 YYNGEE. The CDR3 coding sequence is TGTGCCAGCAGCCCTCGGACAGTGTTACGAGATACTGAAGCTTTCTTT. This codes for CASSPRTVLRDTEAFF.

The rearrangement links TRBV5-1 to TRBJ2-5; TRBD1 might be the D (6 bases). The ends were cut back, 0 bases at V and 6 bases at J, with 12 bases in the middle. This CDR3 spans 14 amino acids. Germline values: CDR1 SGHRS, CDR2 YFSETQ. The chain's CDR3 is CASSLDPGDKTQYF. CDR3 DNA: TGCGCCAGCAGCTTGGATCCAGGGGACAAGACCCAGTACTTC.

The rearrangement links TRBV28 to TRBJ1-6, with D possibly matching TRBD1 (5 bases). This CDR3 region has 14 residues. Germline lookup yields CDR1 MDHEN and CDR2 SYDVKM. The V end was cut by 3 bases, the J end by 5 bases, with 8 bases between. The CDR3: CASSLGGNNSPLHF. CDR3 in DNA: TGTGCCAGCAGTTTGGGGGGTAATAATTCACCCCTCCACTTT.

V is TRBV11-1 and J is TRBJ2-2; 7 positions agree with TRBD2. V lost 8 bases and J lost 0; bases outside the gene matches: 3. The CDR3 is 14 residues long. The V gene's germline CDR1 is SGHAT and CDR2 FQDESV (reference sequence). CDR3 amino acids: CASRTSSNTGELFF. The CDR3 nucleotides are TGTGCCAGCCGGACTAGTTCGAACACCGGGGAGCTGTTTTTT.

The chain carries TRBV5-4 and TRBJ2-7; 8 bases match TRBD2. The CDR3 has 14 amino acids. Per germline, CDR1 SGHNT and CDR2 YYREEE (reference sequence). V was clipped by 1 base and J by 6 bases; unmatched bases: 6. The CDR3 sequence is CASSLSGTSAEQYF. The DNA of the CDR3 is TGTGCCAGCAGCTTGTCCGGGACTAGTGCCGAGCAGTACTTC. The full variable domain, completed using reference TRBV5-4 and TRBJ2-7, is ETGVTQSPTHLIKTRGQQVTLRCSSQSGHNTVSWYQQALGQGPQFIFQYYREEENGRGNFPPRFSGLQFPNYSSELNVNALELDDSALYLCASSLSGTSAEQYFGPGTRLTVT.

This clone was seen only a few times. The rearrangement uses TRBV30 and TRBJ2-1; 8 positions agree with TRBD1. Trimming removed 2 bases from V and 2 bases from J; junction bases left unmatched: 5. CDR3 length equals 15 residues. Germline assignment: CDR1 GTSNPN and CDR2 SVGIG (reference sequence). The CDR3 here is CAWSTGQVPYNEQFF. For the CDR3, the DNA is TGTGCCTGGAGTACGGGACAGGTTCCCTACAATGAGCAGTTCTTC.

The V call is TRBV29-1, the J call TRBJ1-1, with TRBD1 identical over 7 bases. J was trimmed by 4 bases and V by 0 bases; bases with no gene match: 5. The germline CDR1 and CDR2 sequences are SQVTM and ANQGSEA. The CDR3 runs to 14 residues. The CDR3 loop is CSVEDYPGGTEAFF. The CDR3 nucleotides are TGCAGCGTTGAAGATTATCCAGGGGGCACTGAAGCTTTCTTT.

This clone was observed a few times. This sequence joins TRBV7-9 and TRBJ2-3, with D possibly TRBD1 on 5 matching bases. V gave up 1 base and J gave up 2 bases, with 16 bases separating them. CDR3 size: 17 residues. The V gene's germline CDR1 is SEHNR and CDR2 FQNEAQ (reference sequence). The CDR3 loop reads CASSLGEAGLNTDTQYF. The CDR3 region has the DNA TGTGCCAGCAGCTTAGGTGAAGCAGGGCTCAACACAGATACGCAGTATTTT.

There are a few counts of this clone. The chain recombines TRBV5-1 with TRBJ2-5; 9 nucleotides agree with TRBD2. V lost 5 bases and J lost 4; bases outside the gene matches: 6. Per germline, CDR1 SGHRS and CDR2 YFSETQ. The CDR3 totals 14 residues. CDR3 protein: CASSSVAGVETQYF. The CDR3 DNA reads TGCGCCAGCAGTTCGGTAGCGGGAGTAGAGACCCAGTACTTC.

This clone appeared a few times. The gene calls are TRBV28 and TRBJ2-1, with 7 nucleotides matching TRBD2. Per the germline V gene, CDR1 is MDHEN and CDR2 is SYDVKM. The CDR3 extends over 13 amino acids. V shed 1 base, J shed 10 bases, and the junction held 4 bases outside the gene matches. In nucleotides, the CDR3 is TGTGCCAGCAGTTTATTCCAGGGAGGGGAGCAGTTCTTC. Its translation is CASSLFQGGEQFF.

This sequence joins TRBV29-1 and TRBJ2-6; 7 bases are shared with TRBD1. Unmatched junction bases numbered 6, after V lost 3 bases and J lost 1 base. The CDR3 spans 16 residues. Germline CDR1 is SQVTM and CDR2 is ANQGSEA. For the CDR3, the DNA is TGCAGCGTTGACCTGGCAGGGGGATCTGGGGCCAACGTCCTGACTTTC. As protein: CSVDLAGGSGANVLTF. Combining the CDR3 with reference TRBV29-1 and TRBJ2-6 gives the whole variable domain SAVISQKPSRDICQRGTSLTIQCQVDSQVTMMFWYRQQPGQSLTLIATANQGSEATYESGFVIDKFPISRPNLTFSTLTVSNMSPEDSSIYLCSVDLAGGSGANVLTFGAGSRLTVL.

This chain links TRBV18 with TRBJ2-1, with a possible D match to TRBD2 (5 bases). The V gene's germline CDR1 is KGHSH and CDR2 LQKENI. V was pared by 6 bases and J by 6 bases, with 18 bases between. The CDR3 runs 15 residues. The CDR3 nucleotides are TGTGCCAGCTCCCAGGTGGGGTTAGCGTTCAATGAGCAGTTCTTC. Amino acid sequence: CASSQVGLAFNEQFF.

This clone was observed a handful of times. The rearrangement uses TRBV7-2 and TRBJ1-2; TRBD1 agrees at 9 bases. The trim removed 6 bases at V and 2 bases at J, leaving 1 base unmatched. The V gene's germline CDR1 is SGHTA and CDR2 FQGNSA. This CDR3 has 13 residues. CDR3: CASRGTGNYGYTF. DNA of the CDR3: TGTGCCAGCAGGGGGACAGGGAACTATGGCTACACCTTC. Combining the CDR3 with reference TRBV7-2 and TRBJ1-2 gives the whole variable domain GAGVSQSPSNKVTEKGKDVELRCDPISGHTALYWYRQSLGQGLEFLIYFQGNSAPDKSGLPSDRFSAERTGGSVSTLTIQRTQQEDSAVYLCASRGTGNYGYTFGSGTRLTVV.

The V call is TRBV7-9, the J call TRBJ1-1; D gene uncertain. CDR1 and CDR2 from the germline V gene are SEHNR and FQNEAQ (reference sequence). The CDR3 is 12 residues long. V was pared by 5 bases and J by 8 bases, with 12 bases between. The CDR3 loop is CASSHEAREAFF. The CDR3 coding sequence is TGTGCCAGCAGCCACGAAGCTCGCGAAGCTTTCTTT.

There are a few counts of this clone. This rearrangement joins TRBV5-1 to TRBJ2-2; no clear D. CDR1 is SGHRS and CDR2 is YFSETQ in the germline V gene. The V and J ends lost 0 bases and 2 bases respectively, with 5 bases between them. This CDR3 comprises 14 residues. The CDR3 DNA reads TGCGCCAGCAGCTTGGCGTCTAACACCGGGGAGCTGTTTTTT. This gives the protein CASSLASNTGELFF.

The chain has TRBV5-1 and TRBJ2-4; a weak D match, TRBD1 (5 bases). Germline V gene lookup returns CDR1 SGHRS and CDR2 YFSETQ. This CDR3 has 14 amino acids. Trimming cost V 0 bases and J 8 bases, with 12 bases left between them. The CDR3 bases are TGCGCCAGCAGCTTGGCTCCAGGGAAGGACATTCAGTACTTC. Protein sequence: CASSLAPGKDIQYF. Combining the CDR3 with reference TRBV5-1 and TRBJ2-4 gives the whole variable domain KAGVTQTPRYLIKTRGQQVTLSCSPISGHRSVSWYQQTPGQGLQFLFEYFSETQRNKGNFPGRFSGRQFSNSRSEMNVSTLELGDSALYLCASSLAPGKDIQYFGAGTRLSVL.

The chain combines TRBV4-3 with TRBJ2-7, with 7 bases lining up with TRBD1. The germline CDR1 and CDR2 sequences are LGHNA and YSLEER. J was trimmed by 3 bases and V by 1 base; bases with no gene match: 9. The CDR3 has 16 residues. CDR3 sequence (DNA): TGCGCCAGCAGCCAAGTTCTCAGGGGGAACAGCTACGAGCAGTACTTC. Translating gives CASSQVLRGNSYEQYF.

The CDR3 here is CACGQGVDTQYF. In nucleotides, the CDR3 is TGTGCCTGCGGACAGGGGGTGGATACGCAGTATTTT. The V and J genes are TRBV30 and TRBJ2-3; 10 bases are shared with TRBD1. The CDR3 runs to 12 residues. Germline-derived CDR1 and CDR2 are GTSNPN and SVGIG (reference sequence). V dropped 6 bases and J dropped 6; count of bases not matched to a gene: 3.